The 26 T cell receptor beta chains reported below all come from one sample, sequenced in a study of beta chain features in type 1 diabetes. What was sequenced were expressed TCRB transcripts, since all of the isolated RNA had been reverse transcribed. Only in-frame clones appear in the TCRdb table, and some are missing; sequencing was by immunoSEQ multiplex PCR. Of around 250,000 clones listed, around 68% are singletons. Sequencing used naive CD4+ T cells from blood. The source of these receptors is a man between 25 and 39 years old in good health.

CDR3 sequence: CASSRDRRKETQYF. In DNA, the CDR3 is TGTGCCAGCAGCCGGGACAGGAGGAAAGAGACCCAGTACTTC. The chain couples TRBV28 to TRBJ2-5; 8 bases fit TRBD1. Germline loops: CDR1 MDHEN, CDR2 SYDVKM. CDR3 size: 14 residues. The V gene end was trimmed by 6 bases and the J gene end by 3 bases; junction bases not matched to a gene: 6.

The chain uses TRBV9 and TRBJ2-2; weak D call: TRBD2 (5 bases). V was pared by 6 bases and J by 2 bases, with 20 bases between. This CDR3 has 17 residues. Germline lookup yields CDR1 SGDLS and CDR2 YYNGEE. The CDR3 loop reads CASKDGGRAANTGELFF. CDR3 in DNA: TGTGCCAGCAAGGATGGTGGACGAGCGGCCAACACCGGGGAGCTGTTTTTT.

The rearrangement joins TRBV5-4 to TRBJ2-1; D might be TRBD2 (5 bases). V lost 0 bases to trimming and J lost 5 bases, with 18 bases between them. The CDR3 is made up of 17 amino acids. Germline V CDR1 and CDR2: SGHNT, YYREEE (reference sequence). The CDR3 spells CASSLAPRGSGNNEQFF. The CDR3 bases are TGTGCCAGCAGCTTGGCCCCGCGAGGAAGCGGTAACAATGAGCAGTTCTTC.

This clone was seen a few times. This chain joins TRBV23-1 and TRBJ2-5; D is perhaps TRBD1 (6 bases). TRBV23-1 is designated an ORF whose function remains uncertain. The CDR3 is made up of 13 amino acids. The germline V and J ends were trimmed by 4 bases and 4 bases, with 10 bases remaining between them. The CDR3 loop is CASSRGGLETQYF. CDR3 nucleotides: TGCGCCAGCAGTCGTGGGGGCTTAGAGACCCAGTACTTC.

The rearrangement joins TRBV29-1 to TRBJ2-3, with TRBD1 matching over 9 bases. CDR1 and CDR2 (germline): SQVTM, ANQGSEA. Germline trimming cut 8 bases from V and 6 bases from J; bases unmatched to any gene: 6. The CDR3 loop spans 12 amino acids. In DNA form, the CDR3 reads TGCAGCTTACAGGGGGCGATGGATACGCAGTATTTT. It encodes CSLQGAMDTQYF.

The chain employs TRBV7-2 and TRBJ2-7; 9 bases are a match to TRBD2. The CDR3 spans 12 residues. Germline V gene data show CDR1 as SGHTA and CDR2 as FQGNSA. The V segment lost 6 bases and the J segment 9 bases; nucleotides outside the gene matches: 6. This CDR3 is CASRSLREGQYF. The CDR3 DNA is TGTGCCAGCAGGTCCCTGCGGGAGGGGCAGTACTTC.

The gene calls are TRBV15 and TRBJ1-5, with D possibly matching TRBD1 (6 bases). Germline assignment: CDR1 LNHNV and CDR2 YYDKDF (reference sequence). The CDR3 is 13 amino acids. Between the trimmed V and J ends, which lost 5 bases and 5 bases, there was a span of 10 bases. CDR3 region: CATSEGVHQPQHF. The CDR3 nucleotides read TGTGCCACCAGCGAGGGGGTTCATCAGCCCCAGCATTTT.

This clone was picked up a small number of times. The CDR3 nucleotides read TGTGCCAGCAGTCGTGACAGGGCCGGCGAGCAGTACTTC. The encoded protein is CASSRDRAGEQYF. The chain recombines TRBV7-2 with TRBJ2-7; 7 nucleotides match TRBD1. The germline gives CDR1 SGHTA, CDR2 FQGNSA. The CDR3 loop spans 13 amino acids. The trim removed 6 bases at V and 6 bases at J, leaving 8 bases unmatched.

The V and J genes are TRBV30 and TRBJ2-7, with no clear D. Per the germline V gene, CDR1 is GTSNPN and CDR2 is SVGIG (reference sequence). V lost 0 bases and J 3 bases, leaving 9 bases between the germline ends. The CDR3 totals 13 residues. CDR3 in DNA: TGTGCCTGGAGTGTACGGCAGAACTACGAGCAGTACTTC. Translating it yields CAWSVRQNYEQYF. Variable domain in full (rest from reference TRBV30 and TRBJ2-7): SQTIHQWPATLVQPVGSPLSLECTVEGTSNPNLYWYRQAAGRGLQLLFYSVGIGQISSEVPQNLSASRPQDRQFILSSKKLLLSDSGFYLCAWSVRQNYEQYFGPGTRLTVT.

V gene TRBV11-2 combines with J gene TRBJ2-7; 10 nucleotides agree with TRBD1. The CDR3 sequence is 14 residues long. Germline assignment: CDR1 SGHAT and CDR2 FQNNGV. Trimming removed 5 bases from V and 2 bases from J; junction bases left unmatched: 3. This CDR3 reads CASSLGQGAYEQYF. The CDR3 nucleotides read TGTGCCAGCAGCCTAGGACAGGGGGCCTACGAGCAGTACTTC. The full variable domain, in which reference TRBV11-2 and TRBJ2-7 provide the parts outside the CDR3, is EAGVAQSPRYKIIEKRQSVAFWCNPISGHATLYWYQQILGQGPKLLIQFQNNGVVDDSQLPKDRFSAERLKGVDSTLKIQPAKLEDSAVYLCASSLGQGAYEQYFGPGTRLTVT.

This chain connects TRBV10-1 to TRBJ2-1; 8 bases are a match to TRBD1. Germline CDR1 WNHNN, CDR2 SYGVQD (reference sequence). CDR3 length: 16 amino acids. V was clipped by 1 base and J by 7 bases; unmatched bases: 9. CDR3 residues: CASSEYVLTGENEQFF. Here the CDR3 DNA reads TGCGCCAGCAGTGAGTACGTTTTGACAGGGGAAAATGAGCAGTTCTTC.

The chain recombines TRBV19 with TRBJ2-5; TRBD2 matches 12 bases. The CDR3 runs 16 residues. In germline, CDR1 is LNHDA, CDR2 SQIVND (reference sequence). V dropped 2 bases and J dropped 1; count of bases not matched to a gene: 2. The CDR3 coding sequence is TGTGCCAGTAGTATACGGACTAGCGGGGCCCAAGAGACCCAGTACTTC. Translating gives CASSIRTSGAQETQYF.

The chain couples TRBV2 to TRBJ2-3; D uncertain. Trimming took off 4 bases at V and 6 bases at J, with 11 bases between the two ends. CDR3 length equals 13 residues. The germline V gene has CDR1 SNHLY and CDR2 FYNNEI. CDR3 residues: CASSVIPEDTQYF. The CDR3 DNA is TGTGCCAGCAGTGTAATCCCCGAGGATACGCAGTATTTT.

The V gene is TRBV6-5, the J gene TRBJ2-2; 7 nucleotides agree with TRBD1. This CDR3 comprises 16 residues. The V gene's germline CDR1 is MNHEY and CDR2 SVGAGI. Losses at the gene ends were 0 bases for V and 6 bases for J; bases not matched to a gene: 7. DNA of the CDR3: TGTGCCAGCAGTTACTCGGCGAGGGGGCGAGCCGGGGAGCTGTTTTTT. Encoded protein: CASSYSARGRAGELFF.

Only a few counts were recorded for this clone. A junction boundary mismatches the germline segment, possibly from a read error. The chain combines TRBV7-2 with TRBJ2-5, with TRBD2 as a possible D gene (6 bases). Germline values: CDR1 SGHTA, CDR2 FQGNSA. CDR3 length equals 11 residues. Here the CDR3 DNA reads TGTGCCAGCAGCTTAGGCACGACTAGTAACTTC. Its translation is CASSLGTTSNF.

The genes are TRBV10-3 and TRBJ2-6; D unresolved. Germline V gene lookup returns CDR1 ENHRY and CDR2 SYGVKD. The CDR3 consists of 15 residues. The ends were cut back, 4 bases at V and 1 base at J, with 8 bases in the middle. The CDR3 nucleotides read TGTGCCATCAGTGTCTGGGAATCTGGGGCCAACGTCCTGACTTTC. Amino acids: CAISVWESGANVLTF.

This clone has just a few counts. The CDR3 DNA is TGTGCCAGCAGCCAACCTCGAGTGAACACTGAAGCTTTCTTT. Amino acids: CASSQPRVNTEAFF. This chain joins TRBV14 and TRBJ1-1; D not certain. CDR1 is SGHDN and CDR2 is FVKESK in the germline V gene. V gave up 2 bases and J gave up 0 bases, with 7 bases separating them. CDR3 length equals 14 residues.

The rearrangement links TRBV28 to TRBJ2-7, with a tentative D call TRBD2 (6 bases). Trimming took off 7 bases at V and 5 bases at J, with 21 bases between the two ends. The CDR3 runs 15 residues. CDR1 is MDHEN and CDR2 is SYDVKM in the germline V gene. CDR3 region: CASISPPGLHHEQYF. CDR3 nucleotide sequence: TGTGCCAGCATTAGCCCTCCGGGACTCCACCACGAGCAGTACTTC.

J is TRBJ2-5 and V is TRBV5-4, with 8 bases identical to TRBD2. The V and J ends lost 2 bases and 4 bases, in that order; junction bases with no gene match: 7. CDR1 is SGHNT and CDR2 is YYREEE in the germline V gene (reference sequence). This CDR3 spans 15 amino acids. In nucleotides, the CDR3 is TGTGCCAGCAGCTTCGATAGCGGGGTGGGAGAGACCCAGTACTTC. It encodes CASSFDSGVGETQYF.

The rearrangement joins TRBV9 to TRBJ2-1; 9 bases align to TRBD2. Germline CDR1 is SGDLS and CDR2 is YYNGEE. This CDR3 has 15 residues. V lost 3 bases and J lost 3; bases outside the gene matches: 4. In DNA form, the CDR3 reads TGTGCCAGCAGCGGCAGCGGGGGGTTCTACAATGAGCAGTTCTTC. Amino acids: CASSGSGGFYNEQFF.

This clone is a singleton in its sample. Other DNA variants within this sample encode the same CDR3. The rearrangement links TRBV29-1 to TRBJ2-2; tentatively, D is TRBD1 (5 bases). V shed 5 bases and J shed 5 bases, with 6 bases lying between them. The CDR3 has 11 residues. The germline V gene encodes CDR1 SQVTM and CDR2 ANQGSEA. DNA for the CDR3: TGCAGCGTTTCAGGGACCGGGGAGCTGTTTTTT. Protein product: CSVSGTGELFF.

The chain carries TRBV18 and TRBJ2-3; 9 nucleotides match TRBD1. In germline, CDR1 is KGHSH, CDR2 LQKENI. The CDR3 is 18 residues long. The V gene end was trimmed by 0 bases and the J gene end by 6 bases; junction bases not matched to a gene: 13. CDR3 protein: CASSPPGQGFKISDTQYF. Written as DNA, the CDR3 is TGTGCCAGCTCACCACCGGGACAGGGTTTTAAGATATCGGATACGCAGTATTTT.

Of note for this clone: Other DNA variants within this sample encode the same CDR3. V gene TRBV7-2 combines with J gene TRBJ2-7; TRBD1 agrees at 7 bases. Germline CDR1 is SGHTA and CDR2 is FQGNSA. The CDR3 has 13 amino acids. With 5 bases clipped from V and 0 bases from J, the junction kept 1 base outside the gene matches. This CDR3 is CASSRDSSYEQYF. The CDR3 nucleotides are TGTGCCAGCAGCAGGGACAGCTCCTACGAGCAGTACTTC.

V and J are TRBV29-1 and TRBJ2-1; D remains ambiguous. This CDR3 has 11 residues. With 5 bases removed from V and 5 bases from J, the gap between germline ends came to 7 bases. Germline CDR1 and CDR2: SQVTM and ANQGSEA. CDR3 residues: CSVWGDNEQFF. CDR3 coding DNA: TGCAGCGTTTGGGGTGACAATGAGCAGTTCTTC.

The CDR3 DNA reads TGCAGTGCTAAGACAGACCATGGCTACACCTTC. This gives the protein CSAKTDHGYTF. The gene calls are TRBV20-1 and TRBJ1-2, with D tentatively TRBD1 (5 bases). V was cut by 4 bases and J by 6 bases, with 9 bases left in between. The germline CDR1 and CDR2 sequences are DFQATT and SNEGSKA (reference sequence). The CDR3 loop spans 11 amino acids.

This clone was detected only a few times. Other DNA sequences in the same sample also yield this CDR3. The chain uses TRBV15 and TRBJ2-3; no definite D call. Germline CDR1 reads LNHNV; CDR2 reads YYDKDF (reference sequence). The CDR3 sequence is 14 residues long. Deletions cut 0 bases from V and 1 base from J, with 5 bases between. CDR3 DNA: TGTGCCACCAGCAGAGATCGGGGCACAGATACGCAGTATTTT. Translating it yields CATSRDRGTDTQYF.